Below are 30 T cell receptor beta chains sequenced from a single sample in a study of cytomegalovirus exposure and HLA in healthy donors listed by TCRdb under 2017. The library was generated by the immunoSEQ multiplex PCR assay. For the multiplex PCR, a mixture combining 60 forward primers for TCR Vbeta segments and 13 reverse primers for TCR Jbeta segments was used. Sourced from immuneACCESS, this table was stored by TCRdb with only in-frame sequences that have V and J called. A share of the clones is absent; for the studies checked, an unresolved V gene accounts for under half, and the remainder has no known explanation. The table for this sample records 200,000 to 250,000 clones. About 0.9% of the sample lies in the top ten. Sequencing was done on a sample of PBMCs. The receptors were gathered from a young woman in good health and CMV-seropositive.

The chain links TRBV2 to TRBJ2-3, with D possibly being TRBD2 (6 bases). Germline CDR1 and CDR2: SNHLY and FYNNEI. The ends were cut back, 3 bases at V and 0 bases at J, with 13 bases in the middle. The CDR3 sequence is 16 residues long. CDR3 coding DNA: TGTGCCAGCAGTGAGTCCAGCGGGCCTAGCACAGATACGCAGTATTTT. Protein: CASSESSGPSTDTQYF. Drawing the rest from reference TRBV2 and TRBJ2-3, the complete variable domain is EPEVTQTPSHQVTQMGQEVILRCVPISNHLYFYWYRQILGQKVEFLVSFYNNEISEKSEIFDDQFSVERPDGSNFTLKIRSTKLEDSAMYFCASSESSGPSTDTQYFGPGTRLTVL.

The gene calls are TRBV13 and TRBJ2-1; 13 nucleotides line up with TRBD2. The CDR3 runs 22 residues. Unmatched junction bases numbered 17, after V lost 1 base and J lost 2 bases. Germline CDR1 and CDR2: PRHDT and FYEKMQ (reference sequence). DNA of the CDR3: TGTGCCAGCAGCTTAGCCGGGGTGTGGTCTTCGACTAGCGGGGGGACCTACAATGAGCAGTTCTTC. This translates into CASSLAGVWSSTSGGTYNEQFF.

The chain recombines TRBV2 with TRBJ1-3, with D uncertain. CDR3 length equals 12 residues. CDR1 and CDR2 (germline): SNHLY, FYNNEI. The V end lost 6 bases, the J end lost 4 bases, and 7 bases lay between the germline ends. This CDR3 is CASSGSGNTIYF. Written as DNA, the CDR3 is TGTGCCAGCAGCGGTTCCGGAAACACCATATATTTT. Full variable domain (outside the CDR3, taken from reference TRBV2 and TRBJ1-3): EPEVTQTPSHQVTQMGQEVILRCVPISNHLYFYWYRQILGQKVEFLVSFYNNEISEKSEIFDDQFSVERPDGSNFTLKIRSTKLEDSAMYFCASSGSGNTIYFGEGSWLTVV.

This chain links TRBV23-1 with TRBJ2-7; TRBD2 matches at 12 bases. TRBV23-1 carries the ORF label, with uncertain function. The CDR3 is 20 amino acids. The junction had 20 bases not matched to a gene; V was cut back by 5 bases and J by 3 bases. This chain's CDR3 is CASSSERLAGAPCRSYEQYF. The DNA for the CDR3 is TGCGCCAGCAGTTCAGAAAGACTAGCGGGGGCCCCTTGTCGGAGCTACGAGCAGTACTTC.

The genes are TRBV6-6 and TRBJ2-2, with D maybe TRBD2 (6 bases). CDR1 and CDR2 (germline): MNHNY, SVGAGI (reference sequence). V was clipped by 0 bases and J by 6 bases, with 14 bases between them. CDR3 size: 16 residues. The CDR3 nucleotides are TGTGCCAGCAGTTACTCTCGGCGGGGCGCTCCCGGGGAGCTGTTTTTT. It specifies CASSYSRRGAPGELFF.

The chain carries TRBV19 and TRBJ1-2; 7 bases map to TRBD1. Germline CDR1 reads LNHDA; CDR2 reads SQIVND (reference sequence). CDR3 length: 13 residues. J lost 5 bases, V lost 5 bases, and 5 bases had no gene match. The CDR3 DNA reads TGTGCCAGTAGTTTCGGACAGGTTTATGGCTACACCTTC. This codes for CASSFGQVYGYTF. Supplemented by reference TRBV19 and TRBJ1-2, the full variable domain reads DGGITQSPKYLFRKEGQNVTLSCEQNLNHDAMYWYRQDPGQGLRLIYYSQIVNDFQKGDIAEGYSVSREKKESFPLTVTSAQKNPTAFYLCASSFGQVYGYTFGSGTRLTVV.

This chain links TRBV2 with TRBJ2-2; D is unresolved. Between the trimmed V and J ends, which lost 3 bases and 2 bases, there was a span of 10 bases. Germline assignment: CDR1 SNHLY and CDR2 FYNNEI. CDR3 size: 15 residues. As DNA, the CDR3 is TGTGCCAGCAGTGAGTGGTTAGCCAACACCGGGGAGCTGTTTTTT. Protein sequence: CASSEWLANTGELFF.

The CDR3 spells CASSTGVSNAYNSPLHF. As DNA, the CDR3 is TGTGCCAGCAGCACCGGGGTCTCGAACGCTTATAATTCACCCCTCCACTTT. The rearrangement joins TRBV7-9 to TRBJ1-6; D is unresolved. The CDR3 runs 17 residues. Germline lookup yields CDR1 SEHNR and CDR2 FQNEAQ (reference sequence). The ends were cut back, 5 bases at V and 4 bases at J, with 18 bases in the middle. The complete variable domain, with remaining parts taken from reference TRBV7-9 and TRBJ1-6, reads DTGVSQNPRHKITKRGQNVTFRCDPISEHNRLYWYRQTLGQGPEFLTYFQNEAQLEKSRLLSDRFSAERPKGSFSTLEIQRTEQGDSAMYLCASSTGVSNAYNSPLHFGNGTRLTVT.

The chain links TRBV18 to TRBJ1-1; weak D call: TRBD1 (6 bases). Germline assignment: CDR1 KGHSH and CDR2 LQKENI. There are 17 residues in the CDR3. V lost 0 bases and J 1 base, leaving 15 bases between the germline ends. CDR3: CASSPPGSTGQNTEAFF. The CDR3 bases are TGTGCCAGCTCACCACCGGGTTCGACAGGACAGAACACTGAAGCTTTCTTT.

The CDR3 DNA reads TGTGCCAGCAGCTTAGATCGGGGTGGAGAAAAACTGTTTTTT. Its protein product is CASSLDRGGEKLFF. V is TRBV7-6 and J is TRBJ1-4; the D is unclear. The germline gives CDR1 SGHVS, CDR2 FNYEAQ. Trimming shortened V by 1 base and J by 8 bases, and 11 bases separated the two germline ends. The CDR3 length is 14 residues.

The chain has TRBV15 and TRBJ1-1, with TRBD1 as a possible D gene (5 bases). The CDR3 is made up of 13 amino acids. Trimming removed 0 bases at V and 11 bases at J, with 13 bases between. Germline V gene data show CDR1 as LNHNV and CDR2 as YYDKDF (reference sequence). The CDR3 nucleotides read TGTGCCACCAGCAGAGATGGGGGGAACAGGGCTTTCTTT. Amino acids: CATSRDGGNRAFF.

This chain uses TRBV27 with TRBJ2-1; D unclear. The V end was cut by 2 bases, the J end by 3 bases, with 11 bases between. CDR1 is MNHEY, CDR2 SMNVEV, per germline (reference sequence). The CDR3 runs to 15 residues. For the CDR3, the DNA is TGTGCCAGCAGTTTAGCTGGAGCTAACTACAATGAGCAGTTCTTC. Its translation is CASSLAGANYNEQFF.

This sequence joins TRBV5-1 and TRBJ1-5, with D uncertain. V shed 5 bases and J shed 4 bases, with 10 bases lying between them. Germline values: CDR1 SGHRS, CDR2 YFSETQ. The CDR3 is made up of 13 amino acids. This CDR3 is CASSREFNQPQHF. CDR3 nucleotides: TGCGCCAGCAGTCGGGAGTTTAATCAGCCCCAGCATTTT.

The CDR3 sequence: CATLRTDYNEQFF. CDR3 coding DNA: TGTGCCACCCTCCGGACAGATTACAATGAGCAGTTCTTC. The gene calls are TRBV6-5 and TRBJ2-1; perhaps TRBD1 as D (6 bases). The CDR3 is 13 residues long. Germline V lookup: CDR1 MNHEY, CDR2 SVGAGI. V was cut by 10 bases and J by 4 bases, with 14 bases left in between.

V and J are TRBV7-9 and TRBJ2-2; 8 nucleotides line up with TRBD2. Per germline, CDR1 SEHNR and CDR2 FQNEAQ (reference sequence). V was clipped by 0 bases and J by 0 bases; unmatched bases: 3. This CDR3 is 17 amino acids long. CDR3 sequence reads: CASSLALGLANTGELFF. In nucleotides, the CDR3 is TGTGCCAGCAGCTTAGCCCTGGGACTAGCGAACACCGGGGAGCTGTTTTTT.

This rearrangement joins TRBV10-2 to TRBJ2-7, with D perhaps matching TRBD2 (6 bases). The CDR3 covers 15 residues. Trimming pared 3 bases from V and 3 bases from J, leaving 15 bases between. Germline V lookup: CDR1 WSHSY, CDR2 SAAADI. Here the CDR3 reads CASSDVAEVSYEQYF. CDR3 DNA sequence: TGCGCCAGCAGTGACGTAGCGGAGGTAAGCTACGAGCAGTACTTC.

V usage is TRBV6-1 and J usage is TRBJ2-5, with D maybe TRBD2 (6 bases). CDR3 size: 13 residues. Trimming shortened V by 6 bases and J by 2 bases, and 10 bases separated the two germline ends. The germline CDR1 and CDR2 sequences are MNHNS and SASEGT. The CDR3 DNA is TGTGCCAGCAGGTTAGCGGCTCAAGAGACCCAGTACTTC. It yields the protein CASRLAAQETQYF.

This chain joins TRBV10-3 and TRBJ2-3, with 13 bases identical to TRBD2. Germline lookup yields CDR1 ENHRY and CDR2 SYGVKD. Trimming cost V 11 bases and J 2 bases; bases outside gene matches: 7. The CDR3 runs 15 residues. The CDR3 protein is CASATSGGNTDTQYF. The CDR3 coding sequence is TGTGCCTCCGCGACTAGCGGGGGGAACACAGATACGCAGTATTTT.

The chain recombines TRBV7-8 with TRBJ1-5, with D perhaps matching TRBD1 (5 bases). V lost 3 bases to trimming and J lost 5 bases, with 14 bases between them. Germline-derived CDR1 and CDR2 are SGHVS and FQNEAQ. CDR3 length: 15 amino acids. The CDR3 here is CASSFLTGKYQPQHF. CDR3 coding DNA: TGTGCCAGCAGCTTCTTAACAGGAAAATATCAGCCCCAGCATTTT.

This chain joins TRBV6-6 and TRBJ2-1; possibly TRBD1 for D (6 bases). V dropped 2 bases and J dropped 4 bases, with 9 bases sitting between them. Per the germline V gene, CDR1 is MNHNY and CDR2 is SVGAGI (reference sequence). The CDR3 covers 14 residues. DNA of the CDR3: TGTGCCAGCAGTTACAGTCAGGGGTACAATGAGCAGTTCTTC. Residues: CASSYSQGYNEQFF.

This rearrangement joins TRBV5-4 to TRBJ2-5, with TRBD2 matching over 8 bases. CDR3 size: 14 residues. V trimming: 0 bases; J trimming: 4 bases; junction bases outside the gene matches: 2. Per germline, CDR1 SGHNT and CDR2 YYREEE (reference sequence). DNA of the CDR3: TGTGCCAGCAGCTTGGTTCGGGAGGGAGAGACCCAGTACTTC. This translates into CASSLVREGETQYF.

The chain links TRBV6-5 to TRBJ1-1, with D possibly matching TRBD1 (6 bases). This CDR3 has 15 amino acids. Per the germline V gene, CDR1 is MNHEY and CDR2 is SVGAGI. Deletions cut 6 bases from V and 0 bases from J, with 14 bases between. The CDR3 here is CASRGQPLLNTEAFF. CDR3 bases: TGTGCCAGCAGGGGACAACCCCTACTGAACACTGAAGCTTTCTTT.

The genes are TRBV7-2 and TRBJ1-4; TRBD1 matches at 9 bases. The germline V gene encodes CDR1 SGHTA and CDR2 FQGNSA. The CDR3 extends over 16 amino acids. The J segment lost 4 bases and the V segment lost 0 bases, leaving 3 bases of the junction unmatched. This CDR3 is CASSLAGGQGNEKLFF. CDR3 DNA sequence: TGTGCCAGCAGCTTAGCAGGGGGACAGGGTAATGAAAAACTGTTTTTT.

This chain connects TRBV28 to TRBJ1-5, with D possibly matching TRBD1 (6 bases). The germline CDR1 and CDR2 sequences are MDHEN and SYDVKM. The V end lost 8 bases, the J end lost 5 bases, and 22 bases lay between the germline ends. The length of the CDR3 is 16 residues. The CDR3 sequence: CASSSYPTGRYQPQHF. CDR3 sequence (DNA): TGTGCCAGCTCATCCTACCCAACAGGGCGATATCAGCCCCAGCATTTT.

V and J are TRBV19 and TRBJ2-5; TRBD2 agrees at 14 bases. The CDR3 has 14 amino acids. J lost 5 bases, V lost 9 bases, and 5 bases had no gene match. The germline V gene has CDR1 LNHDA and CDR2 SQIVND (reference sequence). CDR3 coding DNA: TGTGCCAGGACTAGCGGGAGGGCCGAGGAGACCCAGTACTTC. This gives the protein CARTSGRAEETQYF.

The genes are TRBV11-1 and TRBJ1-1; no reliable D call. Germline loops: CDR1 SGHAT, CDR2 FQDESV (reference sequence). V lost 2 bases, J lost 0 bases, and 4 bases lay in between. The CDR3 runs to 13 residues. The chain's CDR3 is CASSLQMNTEAFF. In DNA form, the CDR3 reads TGTGCCAGCAGCTTACAGATGAACACTGAAGCTTTCTTT.

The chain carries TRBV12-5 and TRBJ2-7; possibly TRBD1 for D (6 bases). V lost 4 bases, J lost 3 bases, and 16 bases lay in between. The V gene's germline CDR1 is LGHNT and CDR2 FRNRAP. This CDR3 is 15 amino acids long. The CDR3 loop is CASGSDRTADYEQYF. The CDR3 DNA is TGTGCTAGTGGTTCCGACCGGACAGCGGACTACGAGCAGTACTTC.

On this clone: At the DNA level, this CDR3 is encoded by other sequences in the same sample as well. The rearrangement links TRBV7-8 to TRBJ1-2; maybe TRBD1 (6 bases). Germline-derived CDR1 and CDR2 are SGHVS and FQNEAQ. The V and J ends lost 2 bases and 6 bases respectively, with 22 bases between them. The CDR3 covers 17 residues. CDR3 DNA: TGTGCCAGCAGCTTACCCCCGCCCGGACAGAGGCCGGATGGCTACACCTTC. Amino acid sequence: CASSLPPPGQRPDGYTF.

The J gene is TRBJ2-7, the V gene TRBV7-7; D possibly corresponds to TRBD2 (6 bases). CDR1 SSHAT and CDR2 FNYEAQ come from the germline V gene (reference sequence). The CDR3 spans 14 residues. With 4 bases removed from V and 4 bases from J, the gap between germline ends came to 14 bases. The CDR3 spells CASSSHAGPYEQYF. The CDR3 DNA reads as TGTGCCAGCAGCTCCCATGCGGGGCCTTACGAGCAGTACTTC.

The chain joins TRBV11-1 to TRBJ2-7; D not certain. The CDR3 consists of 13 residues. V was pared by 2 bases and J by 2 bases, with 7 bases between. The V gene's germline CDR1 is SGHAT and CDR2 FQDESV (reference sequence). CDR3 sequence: CASSLRLTYEQYF. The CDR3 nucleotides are TGTGCCAGCAGCTTACGACTGACCTACGAGCAGTACTTC.